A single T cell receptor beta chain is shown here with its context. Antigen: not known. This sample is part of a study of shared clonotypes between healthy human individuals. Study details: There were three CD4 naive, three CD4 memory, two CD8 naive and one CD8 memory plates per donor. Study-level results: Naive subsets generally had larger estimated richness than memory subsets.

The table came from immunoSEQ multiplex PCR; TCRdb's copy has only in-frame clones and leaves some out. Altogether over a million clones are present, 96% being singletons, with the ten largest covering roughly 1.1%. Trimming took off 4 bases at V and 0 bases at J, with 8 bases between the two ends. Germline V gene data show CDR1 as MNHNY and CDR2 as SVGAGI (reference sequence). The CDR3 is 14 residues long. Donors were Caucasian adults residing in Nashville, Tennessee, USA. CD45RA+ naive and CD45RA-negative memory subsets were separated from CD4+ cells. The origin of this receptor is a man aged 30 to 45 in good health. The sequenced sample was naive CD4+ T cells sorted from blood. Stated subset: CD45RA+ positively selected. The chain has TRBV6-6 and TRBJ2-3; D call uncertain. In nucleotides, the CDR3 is TGTGCCAGCAGTTCCCTTGGGAGCACAGATACGCAGTATTTT. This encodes CASSSLGSTDTQYF.